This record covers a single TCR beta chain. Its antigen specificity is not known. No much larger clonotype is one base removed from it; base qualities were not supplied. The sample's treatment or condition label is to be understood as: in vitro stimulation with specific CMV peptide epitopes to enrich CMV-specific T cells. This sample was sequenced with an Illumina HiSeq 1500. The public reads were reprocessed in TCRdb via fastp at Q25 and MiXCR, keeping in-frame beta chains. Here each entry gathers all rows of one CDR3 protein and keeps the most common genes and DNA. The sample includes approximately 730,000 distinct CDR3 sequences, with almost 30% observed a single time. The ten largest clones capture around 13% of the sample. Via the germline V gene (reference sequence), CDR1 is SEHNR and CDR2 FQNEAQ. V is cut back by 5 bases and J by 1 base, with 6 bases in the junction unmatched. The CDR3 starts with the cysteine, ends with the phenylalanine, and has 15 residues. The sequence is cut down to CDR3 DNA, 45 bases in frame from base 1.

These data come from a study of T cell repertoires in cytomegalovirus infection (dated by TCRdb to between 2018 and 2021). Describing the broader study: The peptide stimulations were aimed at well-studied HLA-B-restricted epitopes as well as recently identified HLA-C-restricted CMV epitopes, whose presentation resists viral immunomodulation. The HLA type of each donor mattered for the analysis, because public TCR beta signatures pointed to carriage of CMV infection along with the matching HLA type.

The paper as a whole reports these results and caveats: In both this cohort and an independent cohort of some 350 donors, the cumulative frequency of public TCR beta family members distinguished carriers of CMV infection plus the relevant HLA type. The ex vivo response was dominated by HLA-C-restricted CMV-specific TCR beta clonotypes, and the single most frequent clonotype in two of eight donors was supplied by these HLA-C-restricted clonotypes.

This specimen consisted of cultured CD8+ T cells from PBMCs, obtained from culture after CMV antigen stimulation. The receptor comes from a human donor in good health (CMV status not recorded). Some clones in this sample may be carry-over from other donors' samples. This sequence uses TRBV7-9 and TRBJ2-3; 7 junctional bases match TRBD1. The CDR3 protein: CASSRVQGGTDTQYF. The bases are TGTGCCAGCAGCCGTGTTCAGGGGGGCACAGATACGCAGTATTTT.